This TCR beta chain stems from a study of T-cell reconstitution after alpha-beta-depleted transplantation in children. Notes on the study in general: Fresh T-cell production supplied most of the T-cell counts and diversity seen one year after transplant. Two months or so post-transplant, alpha-beta T cells reportedly derived from several hundred expanded graft clones. Some patients' high day-60 TCRbeta diversity was attributed to recipient cells surviving conditioning.

With regard to this clonotype: Its target is unknown.

Unique molecular identifiers tagged the TCRbeta library. One entry per CDR3 protein results from TCRdb running MiXCR on the PCR reads. Among a few hundred thousand distinct CDR3 sequences, 43% were seen once, and the ten largest hold approximately 30%. Sequences were derived from PBMCs, sampled before TCRalphabeta/CD19-depleted stem cell transplant. The receptor was derived from a girl aged 2 to 10 with aplastic anemia, due to receive a stem cell transplant.

CDR3 DNA: TGCAGTGCTCCTCAGAATATGGCCTACAATGAGCAGTTCTTC. Protein sequence: CSAPQNMAYNEQFF. The V gene is TRBV20-1, the J gene TRBJ2-1; D is undetermined. The germline CDR1 and CDR2 sequences are DFQATT and SNEGSKA (reference sequence). The ends were cut back, 5 bases at V and 2 bases at J, with 13 bases in the middle. The CDR3 extends over 14 amino acids.